Given below is one T cell receptor (beta chain) in context. The antigen is undetermined. The data stem from a study of graft-versus-host responses after intestinal transplantation. Background on the study: Transplants given to recipients were multivisceral, liver-intestinal, or isolated intestinal. The study gave all recipients anti-thymocyte globulin induction, then tacrolimus and steroids for approximately three years.

Germline V CDR1 and CDR2: MNHNS, SASEGT. The CDR3 loop spans 13 amino acids. J lost 7 bases, V lost 5 bases, and 3 bases had no gene match. Assay: immunoSEQ multiplex PCR; the TCRdb copy retains only in-frame clones and omits some. Of about 94,000 clones listed, around 90% are singletons. Study-level findings and limits: Early after transplant, HvG declines were associated with peak levels of circulating GvH clones.

The sequence was obtained from a human donor who received an intestinal transplant. The chain uses TRBV6-1 and TRBJ1-4; TRBD1 aligns across 8 bases. The sequencing here drew on unstimulated CD8+ T cells sorted from spleen or lymph node cells, taken before intestinal transplant. The CDR3 DNA reads as TGTGCCAGCAGTCTACAGGGGGGTGAAAAACTGTTTTTT. Its translation: CASSLQGGEKLFF.